This T cell receptor (beta chain) came from a study of CD8+CD57+ T cells in acquired aplastic anemia. Overall study context: Each DNA sample taken from sorted CD4+ and CD8+ cells came to about 3 ug on average.

Genomic DNA, serving as template, underwent TCR beta VDJ and CDR3 profiling. Each CDR3 protein gets one entry after TCRdb re-called the reads with MiXCR. The table has some 240,000 distinct CDR3 sequences, about a third seen once. This TCR was recovered from a human donor in good health, serving as a control. Sequencing was carried out using sorted CD4+, CD8+, or CD8+CD57+ T cells (not recorded which) from PBMCs.

CDR3 loop: CASSSLTSGRSGDEQFF. DNA of the CDR3: TGCGCCAGCAGCTCCTTGACTAGCGGGAGGTCTGGGGATGAGCAGTTCTTC. The chain has TRBV5-1 and TRBJ2-1, with 13 bases identical to TRBD2. With V trimmed by 3 bases and J by 8 bases, 11 bases remained unmatched. Germline CDR1 SGHRS, CDR2 YFSETQ. CDR3 size: 17 residues.